This T cell receptor (beta chain) was obtained from a study of T cells after yellow fever vaccination. General study findings and limits: Abundant clonotypes from the bulk population could contaminate FACS-sorted repertoires. Most clones from primary vaccination resurfaced after the booster (nearly 97% CD4, around 90% CD8).

They built TCR cDNA with 5'RACE template switching, a step that put in a universal primer site and UMIs. TCRdb called the 5' RACE reads again in MiXCR, with one record for every CDR3 protein. This sample carries around 320,000 distinct CDR3 sequences, 7.5% to 9% of them seen once, and the ten largest clones take approximately 3.5%. The germline CDR1 and CDR2 sequences are DFQATT and SNEGSKA (reference sequence). Trimming removed 3 bases from V and 5 bases from J, with 8 bases in between. The CDR3 runs to 11 residues. To note about this clonotype: The antigen is not known.

V gene TRBV20-1 combines with J gene TRBJ2-7; D is undetermined. The sequences come from CD4+ T cells sorted from PBMCs, collected 5 days after the yellow fever booster vaccination. The TCR sequence derives from a man between 18 and 29 years old who received the YFV17D yellow fever vaccine. CDR3 protein: CSASRGHEQYF. The CDR3 region has the DNA TGCAGTGCTAGCCGTGGCCACGAGCAGTACTTC.